The 22 T cell receptor beta chains listed next were all sequenced from one sample in a study of T cell responses to AZD1222 COVID-19 vaccine. TCRdb keeps only in-frame clones here, not all; method: immunoSEQ multiplex PCR. The table lists some 150,000 clones, approximately 86% of them singletons, with approximately 6.6% in the top ten. Specimen: peripheral blood, collected after recovery from COVID-19. Source of these receptors: an adult who had recovered from COVID-19.

The J gene is TRBJ2-5, the V gene TRBV6-2 or TRBV6-3; D not resolved. V lost 4 bases to trimming and J lost 5 bases, with 14 bases between them. The CDR3 length is 14 residues. Germline loops: CDR1 MNHEY, CDR2 SVGEGT. The CDR3 reads CASSLGLLRETQYF. The CDR3 DNA follows: TGTGCCAGCAGTTTGGGCCTCCTGAGGGAGACCCAGTACTTC.

DNA of the CDR3: TGTGCCAGCAGTTACCTCGCAGGGCTGGAGAATTCACCCCTCCACTTT. It is translated as CASSYLAGLENSPLHF. This chain joins TRBV6-5 and TRBJ1-6; D is perhaps TRBD1 (5 bases). Trimming removed 2 bases from V and 7 bases from J, with 15 bases in between. This CDR3 has 16 amino acids. The germline CDR1 and CDR2 sequences are MNHEY and SVGAGI.

V usage is TRBV2 and J usage is TRBJ1-3; TRBD1 aligns across 7 bases. This CDR3 is 15 amino acids long. Trimming cost V 3 bases and J 2 bases; bases outside gene matches: 4. Germline CDR1 SNHLY, CDR2 FYNNEI. Here the CDR3 DNA reads TGTGCCAGCAGTGAGGAGACAGGGACTGGAAACACCATATATTTT. Amino acid sequence: CASSEETGTGNTIYF.

This chain connects TRBV6-5 to TRBJ2-3; 9 bases map to TRBD2. With 4 bases clipped from V and 5 bases from J, the junction kept 10 bases outside the gene matches. The germline gives CDR1 MNHEY, CDR2 SVGAGI. The CDR3 loop spans 16 amino acids. The CDR3 nucleotides are TGTGCCAGCAGTTTCCAGGGGCTAGCGGGACAAGATACGCAGTATTTT. Protein: CASSFQGLAGQDTQYF.

The chain combines TRBV7-2 with TRBJ1-2; tentatively, D is TRBD1 (5 bases). Germline V CDR1 and CDR2: SGHTA, FQGNSA. There are 15 residues in the CDR3. Trimming left V 7 bases short and J 8 bases short, with 23 bases between. CDR3 DNA sequence: TGTGCCAGCACCCCTTACGCGACAGTTAAGGAGGGCTACACCTTC. Encoded protein: CASTPYATVKEGYTF.

The J gene is TRBJ1-2, the V gene TRBV5-1, with 7 bases identical to TRBD1. Trimming at V came to 4 bases and at J to 0 bases, leaving 3 bases not matched to a gene. The CDR3 is made up of 14 amino acids. Germline V gene lookup returns CDR1 SGHRS and CDR2 YFSETQ. CDR3 in DNA: TGCGCCAGCAGCCTACAGGGGCCTAACTATGGCTACACCTTC. It is translated as CASSLQGPNYGYTF.

V is TRBV13 and J is TRBJ2-1; TRBD1 is a possible D gene (6 bases). The CDR3 has 13 residues. The V gene's germline CDR1 is PRHDT and CDR2 FYEKMQ (reference sequence). Between the trimmed V and J ends, which lost 3 bases and 9 bases, there was a span of 12 bases. In DNA form, the CDR3 reads TGTGCCAGCAGCTTCGAAGGGGGAGTTGAGCAGTTCTTC. Its translation: CASSFEGGVEQFF.

The genes are TRBV3-1 (or the pseudogene TRBV3-2) and TRBJ1-4; a weak D match, TRBD1 (5 bases). The V gene lost 0 bases and the J gene lost 8 bases, with 10 bases spanning the gap. Germline CDR1 LGHDT, CDR2 YNNKEL (reference sequence). The CDR3 extends over 14 amino acids. In DNA, the CDR3 is TGTGCCAGCAGCCAAGATCGGTGGGGGGAAAAACTGTTTTTT. This codes for CASSQDRWGEKLFF.

The chain is built from TRBV9 and TRBJ2-5; the D gene is possibly TRBD1 (5 bases). CDR3 length: 13 residues. Germline V CDR1 and CDR2: SGDLS, YYNGEE. Trimming cost V 3 bases and J 3 bases, with 9 bases left between them. Here the CDR3 reads CASSATGEETQYF. The CDR3 DNA sequence: TGTGCCAGCAGCGCCACAGGTGAAGAGACCCAGTACTTC. The variable domain in full, completed from reference TRBV9 and TRBJ2-5, reads DSGVTQTPKHLITATGQRVTLRCSPRSGDLSVYWYQQSLDQGLQFLIQYYNGEERAKGNILERFSAQQFPDLHSELNLSSLELGDSALYFCASSATGEETQYFGPGTRLLVL.

This clone is a singleton in its sample. This chain joins TRBV20-1 and TRBJ2-2, with D unresolved. Trimming removed 2 bases at V and 8 bases at J, with 6 bases between. Looked up from germline, CDR1 is DFQATT and CDR2 is SNEGSKA (reference sequence). The CDR3 length is 11 residues. This CDR3 reads CSARSMGELFF. In nucleotides, the CDR3 is TGCAGTGCTAGATCAATGGGGGAGCTGTTTTTT.

The chain recombines TRBV4-1 with TRBJ1-6; TRBD1 might be the D (5 bases). This CDR3 contains 15 residues. V lost 5 bases and J lost 9, with 17 bases in between. The germline V gene has CDR1 MGHRA and CDR2 YSYEKL. The CDR3 sequence: CASSKSEGIGSPLHF. The CDR3 DNA reads TGCGCCAGCAGCAAAAGTGAGGGGATCGGTTCACCCCTCCACTTT.

This chain links TRBV18 with TRBJ2-2; D assignment may be TRBD1 or TRBD2 (5 bases each). V was pared by 3 bases and J by 4 bases, with 12 bases between. The CDR3 consists of 15 residues. Germline CDR1 and CDR2: KGHSH and LQKENI. CDR3 loop: CASSPISGTTGELFF. As DNA, the CDR3 is TGTGCCAGCTCACCCATCTCGGGGACCACCGGGGAGCTGTTTTTT.

The chain joins TRBV9 to TRBJ1-1; TRBD1 matches 9 bases. V was pared by 4 bases and J by 0 bases, with 10 bases of the junction left unmatched. Germline V gene data show CDR1 as SGDLS and CDR2 as YYNGEE. The CDR3 spans 17 residues. Here the CDR3 reads CASSPRAGQGMNTEAFF. CDR3 coding DNA: TGTGCCAGCAGCCCTCGGGCAGGACAGGGGATGAACACTGAAGCTTTCTTT.

The genes are TRBV28 and TRBJ2-7, with D perhaps TRBD1 (6 bases). Germline values: CDR1 MDHEN, CDR2 SYDVKM. Trimming took off 8 bases at V and 2 bases at J, with 13 bases between the two ends. The CDR3 is 13 residues long. The CDR3 sequence: CASGDTVPYEQYF. In nucleotides, the CDR3 is TGTGCCAGCGGGGACACAGTTCCCTACGAGCAGTACTTC.

The CDR3 region has the DNA TGTGCCAGCAGTTATACGGGACTCTTAACCGGGGAGCTGTTTTTT. Its translation is CASSYTGLLTGELFF. This chain joins TRBV7-3 and TRBJ2-2; TRBD2 is a possible D gene (6 bases). The CDR3 runs to 15 residues. The germline gives CDR1 SGHTA, CDR2 FQGTGA. V shed 6 bases and J shed 5 bases, with 16 bases lying between them.

V is TRBV18 and J is TRBJ1-1; D perhaps matches TRBD1 (6 bases). This CDR3 is 14 amino acids long. V dropped 5 bases and J dropped 4 bases, with 14 bases sitting between them. Germline CDR1 and CDR2: KGHSH and LQKENI. Here the CDR3 DNA reads TGTGCCAGCTCAACCGACGGGGGCGGCACTGAAGCTTTCTTT. This sequence encodes CASSTDGGGTEAFF.

The V gene is TRBV15, the J gene TRBJ1-5, with unresolved D. Germline V gene data show CDR1 as LNHNV and CDR2 as YYDKDF (reference sequence). V was pared by 0 bases and J by 12 bases, with 18 bases between. CDR3 size: 15 residues. CDR3: CATSRDPDVSAHQHF. The CDR3 DNA reads as TGTGCCACCAGCAGAGATCCGGACGTATCAGCCCACCAGCATTTT.

The CDR3 here is CASSLEAGVGTEAFF. The CDR3 DNA reads TGCGCCAGCAGCTTGGAAGCAGGGGTGGGCACTGAAGCTTTCTTT. V usage is TRBV5-1 and J usage is TRBJ1-1, with D possibly being TRBD1 (6 bases). V lost 0 bases and J lost 4, with 13 bases in between. CDR3 size: 15 residues. Germline V gene sequence: CDR1 SGHRS, CDR2 YFSETQ.

The chain carries TRBV10-3 and TRBJ2-3, with 13 positions matching TRBD2. From germline, CDR1 is ENHRY and CDR2 SYGVKD. The V segment lost 10 bases and the J segment 6 bases; nucleotides outside the gene matches: 13. The CDR3 is 16 residues long. In DNA, the CDR3 is TGTGCCACCCAGCGGGGACTAGCGGGACCCGGGGATACGCAGTATTTT. Translation gives CATQRGLAGPGDTQYF.

V usage is TRBV6-5 and J usage is TRBJ2-5, with a possible D match to TRBD2 (6 bases). Looked up from germline, CDR1 is MNHEY and CDR2 is SVGAGI. This CDR3 has 15 residues. Trimming took off 2 bases at V and 5 bases at J, with 15 bases between the two ends. The CDR3 nucleotides are TGTGCCAGCAGTTACGGGGGGTCCACAAGTGAGACCCAGTACTTC. Its protein product is CASSYGGSTSETQYF.

V and J are TRBV2 and TRBJ2-1; D remains ambiguous. This CDR3 comprises 12 residues. V was trimmed by 4 bases and J by 10 bases, leaving 11 bases between them. Germline lookup yields CDR1 SNHLY and CDR2 FYNNEI. CDR3 nucleotide sequence: TGTGCCAGCAGTGTCGAGTCCCGGGAGCAGTTCTTC. Translating gives CASSVESREQFF.

The chain is built from TRBV11-2 and TRBJ2-7, with 13 bases identical to TRBD2. Germline CDR1 SGHAT, CDR2 FQNNGV. The V segment lost 6 bases and the J segment 2 bases; nucleotides outside the gene matches: 25. The CDR3 has 22 residues. The CDR3 loop reads CASSPINRGRNGLAGVPYEQYF. The CDR3 DNA follows: TGTGCCAGCAGTCCGATCAACAGGGGCAGAAACGGACTAGCGGGAGTTCCCTACGAGCAGTACTTC.